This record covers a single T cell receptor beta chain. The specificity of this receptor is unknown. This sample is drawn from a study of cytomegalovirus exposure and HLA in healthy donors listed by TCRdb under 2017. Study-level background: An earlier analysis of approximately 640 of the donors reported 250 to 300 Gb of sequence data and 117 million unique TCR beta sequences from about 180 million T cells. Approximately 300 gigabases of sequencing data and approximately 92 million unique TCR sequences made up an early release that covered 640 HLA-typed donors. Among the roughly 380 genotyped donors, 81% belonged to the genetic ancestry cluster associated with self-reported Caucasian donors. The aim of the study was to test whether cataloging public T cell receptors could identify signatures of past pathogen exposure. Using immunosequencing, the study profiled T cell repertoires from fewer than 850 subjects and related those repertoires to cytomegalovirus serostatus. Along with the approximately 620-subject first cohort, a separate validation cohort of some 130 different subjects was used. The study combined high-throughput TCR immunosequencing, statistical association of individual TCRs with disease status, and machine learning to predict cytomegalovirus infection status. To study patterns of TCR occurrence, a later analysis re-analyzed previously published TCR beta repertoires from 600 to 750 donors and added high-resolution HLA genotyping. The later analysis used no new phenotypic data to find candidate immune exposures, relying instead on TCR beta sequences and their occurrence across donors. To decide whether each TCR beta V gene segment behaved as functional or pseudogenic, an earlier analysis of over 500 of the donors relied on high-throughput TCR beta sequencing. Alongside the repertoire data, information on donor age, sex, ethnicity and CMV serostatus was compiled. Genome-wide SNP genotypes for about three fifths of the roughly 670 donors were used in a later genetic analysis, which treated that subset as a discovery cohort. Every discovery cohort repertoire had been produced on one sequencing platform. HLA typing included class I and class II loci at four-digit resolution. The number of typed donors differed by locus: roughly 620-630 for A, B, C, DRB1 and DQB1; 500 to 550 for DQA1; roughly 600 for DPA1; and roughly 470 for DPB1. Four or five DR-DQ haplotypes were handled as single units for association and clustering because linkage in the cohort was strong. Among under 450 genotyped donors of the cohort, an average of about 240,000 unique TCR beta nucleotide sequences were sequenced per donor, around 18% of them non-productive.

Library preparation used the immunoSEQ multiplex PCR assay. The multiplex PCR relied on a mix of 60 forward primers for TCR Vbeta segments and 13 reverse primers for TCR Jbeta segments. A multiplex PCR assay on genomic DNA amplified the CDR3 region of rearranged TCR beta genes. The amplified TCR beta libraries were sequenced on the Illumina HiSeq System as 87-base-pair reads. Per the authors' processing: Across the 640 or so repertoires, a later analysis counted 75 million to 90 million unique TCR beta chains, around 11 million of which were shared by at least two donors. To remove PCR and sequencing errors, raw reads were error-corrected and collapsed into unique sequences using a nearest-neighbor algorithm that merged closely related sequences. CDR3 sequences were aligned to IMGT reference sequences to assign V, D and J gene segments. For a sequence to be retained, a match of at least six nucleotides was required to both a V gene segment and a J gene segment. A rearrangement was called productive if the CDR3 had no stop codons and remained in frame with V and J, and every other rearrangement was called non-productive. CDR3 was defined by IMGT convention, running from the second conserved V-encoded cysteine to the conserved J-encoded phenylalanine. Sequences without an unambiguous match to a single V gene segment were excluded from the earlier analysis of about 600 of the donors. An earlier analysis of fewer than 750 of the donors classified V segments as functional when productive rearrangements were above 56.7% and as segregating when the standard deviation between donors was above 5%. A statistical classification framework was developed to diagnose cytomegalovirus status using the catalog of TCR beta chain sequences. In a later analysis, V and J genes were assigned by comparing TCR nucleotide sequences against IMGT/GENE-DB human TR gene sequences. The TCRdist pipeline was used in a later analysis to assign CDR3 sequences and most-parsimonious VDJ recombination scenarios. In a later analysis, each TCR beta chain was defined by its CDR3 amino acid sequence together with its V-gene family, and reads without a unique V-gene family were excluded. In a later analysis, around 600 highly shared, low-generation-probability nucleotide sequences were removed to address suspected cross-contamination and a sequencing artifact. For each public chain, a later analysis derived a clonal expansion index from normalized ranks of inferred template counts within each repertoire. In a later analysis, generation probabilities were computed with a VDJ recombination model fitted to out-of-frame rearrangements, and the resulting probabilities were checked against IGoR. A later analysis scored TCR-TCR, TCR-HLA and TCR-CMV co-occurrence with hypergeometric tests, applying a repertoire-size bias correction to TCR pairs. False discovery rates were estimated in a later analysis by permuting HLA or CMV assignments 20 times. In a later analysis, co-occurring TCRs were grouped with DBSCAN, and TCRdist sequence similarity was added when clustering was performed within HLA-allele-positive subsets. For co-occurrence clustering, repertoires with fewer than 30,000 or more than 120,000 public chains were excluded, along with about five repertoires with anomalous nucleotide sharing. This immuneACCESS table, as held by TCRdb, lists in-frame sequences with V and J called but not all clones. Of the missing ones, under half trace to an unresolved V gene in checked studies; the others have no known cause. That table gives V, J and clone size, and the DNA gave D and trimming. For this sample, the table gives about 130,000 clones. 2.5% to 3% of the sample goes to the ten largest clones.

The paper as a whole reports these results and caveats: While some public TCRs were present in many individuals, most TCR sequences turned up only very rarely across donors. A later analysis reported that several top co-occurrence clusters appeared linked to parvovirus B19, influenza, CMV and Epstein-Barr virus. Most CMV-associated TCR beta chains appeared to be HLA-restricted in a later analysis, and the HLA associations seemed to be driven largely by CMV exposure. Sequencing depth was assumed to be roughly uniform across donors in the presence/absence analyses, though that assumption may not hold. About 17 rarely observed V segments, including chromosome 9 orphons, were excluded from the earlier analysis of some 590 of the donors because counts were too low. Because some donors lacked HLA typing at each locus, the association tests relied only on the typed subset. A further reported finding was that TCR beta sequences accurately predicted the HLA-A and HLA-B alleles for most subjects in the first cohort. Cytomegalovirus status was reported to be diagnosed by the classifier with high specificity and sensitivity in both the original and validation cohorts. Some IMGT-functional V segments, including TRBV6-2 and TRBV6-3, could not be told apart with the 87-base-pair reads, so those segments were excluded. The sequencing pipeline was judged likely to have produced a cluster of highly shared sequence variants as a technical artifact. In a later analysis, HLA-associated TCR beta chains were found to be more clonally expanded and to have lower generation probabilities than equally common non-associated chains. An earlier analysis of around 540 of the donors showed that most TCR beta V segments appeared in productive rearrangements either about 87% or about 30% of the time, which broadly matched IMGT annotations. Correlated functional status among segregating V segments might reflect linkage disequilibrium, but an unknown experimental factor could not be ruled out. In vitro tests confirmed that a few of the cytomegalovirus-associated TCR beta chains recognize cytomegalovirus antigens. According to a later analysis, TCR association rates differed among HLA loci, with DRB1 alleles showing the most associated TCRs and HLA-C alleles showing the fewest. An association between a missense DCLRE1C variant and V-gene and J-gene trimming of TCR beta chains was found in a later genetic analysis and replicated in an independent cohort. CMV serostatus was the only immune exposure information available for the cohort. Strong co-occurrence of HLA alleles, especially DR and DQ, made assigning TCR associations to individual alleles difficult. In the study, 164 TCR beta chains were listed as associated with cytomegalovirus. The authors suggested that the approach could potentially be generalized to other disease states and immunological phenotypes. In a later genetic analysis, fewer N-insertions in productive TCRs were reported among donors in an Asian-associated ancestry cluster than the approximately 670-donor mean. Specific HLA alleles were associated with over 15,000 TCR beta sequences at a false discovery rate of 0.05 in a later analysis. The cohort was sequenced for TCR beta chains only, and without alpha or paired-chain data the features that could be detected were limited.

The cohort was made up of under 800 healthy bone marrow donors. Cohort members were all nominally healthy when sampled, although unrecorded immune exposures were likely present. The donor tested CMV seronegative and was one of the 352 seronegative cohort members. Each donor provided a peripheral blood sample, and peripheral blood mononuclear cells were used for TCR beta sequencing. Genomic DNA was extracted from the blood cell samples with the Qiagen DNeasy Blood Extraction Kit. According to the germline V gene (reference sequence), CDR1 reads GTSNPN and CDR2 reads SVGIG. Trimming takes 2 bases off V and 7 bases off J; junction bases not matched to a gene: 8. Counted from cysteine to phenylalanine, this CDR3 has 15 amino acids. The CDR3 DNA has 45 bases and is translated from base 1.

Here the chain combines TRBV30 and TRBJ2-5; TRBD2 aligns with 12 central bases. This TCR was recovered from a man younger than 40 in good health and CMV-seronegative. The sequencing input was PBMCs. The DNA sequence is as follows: TGTGCCTGGAGTCAGACTAGCGGGAGAAGGGGGACCCAGTACTTC. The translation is CAWSQTSGRRGTQYF.